Detailed here is one T cell receptor (beta chain). This entry comes from a study of cytomegalovirus exposure and HLA in healthy donors. PCR amplification relied on 60 Vbeta primers (plus 13 Jbeta primers). Clones were read by immunoSEQ multiplex PCR, and TCRdb kept only the in-frame ones, dropping some. Among about 130,000 clones, approximately 80% were seen once, and the ten largest hold around 0.67%. Trimming removed 6 bases at V and 2 bases at J, with 16 bases between. CDR1 is SQVTM, CDR2 ANQGSEA, per germline. The CDR3 extends over 14 amino acids. The TCR originated in a young man in good health and CMV-seronegative. The chain is built from TRBV29-1 and TRBJ1-1; maybe TRBD1 (6 bases). The specimen was PBMCs. The CDR3 loop reads CSVARQAINTEAFF. The CDR3 DNA reads TGCAGCGTCGCCCGACAGGCTATAAACACTGAAGCTTTCTTT.